The clone carrying this T cell receptor beta chain has at least ten counts. This entry belongs to a study of blood T cells in healthy people across ages. Healthy Caucasians from Russia aged roughly 6 to 95 served as donors. There are 12 residues in the CDR3. Trimming took 7 bases from V and 4 from J; bases not matched to a gene: 2. Per the germline V gene, CDR1 is SQVTM and CDR2 is ANQGSEA. Primed by a sample-barcoded 5' primer and a J-beta primer mix, a second PCR proceeded for roughly 6 to 12 cycles. Through a template-switch adaptor with 12 random nucleotides, each cDNA molecule received a tag. Sequencing recovered at least 2.5 million CDR3-containing paired-end reads from each sample. Via MiXCR, TCRdb re-called the 5' RACE reads, giving one row per CDR3 protein. The data show 1.6 million or so distinct CDR3 sequences, roughly a third seen once.

Sequenced: blood. V usage is TRBV29-1 and J usage is TRBJ1-4, with 8 bases aligning to TRBD1. The TCR sequence derives from a woman aged 25-40 years in good health. Here the CDR3 DNA reads TGCAGCGCGACAGGGGATAATGAAAAACTGTTTTTT. Its translation is CSATGDNEKLFF.